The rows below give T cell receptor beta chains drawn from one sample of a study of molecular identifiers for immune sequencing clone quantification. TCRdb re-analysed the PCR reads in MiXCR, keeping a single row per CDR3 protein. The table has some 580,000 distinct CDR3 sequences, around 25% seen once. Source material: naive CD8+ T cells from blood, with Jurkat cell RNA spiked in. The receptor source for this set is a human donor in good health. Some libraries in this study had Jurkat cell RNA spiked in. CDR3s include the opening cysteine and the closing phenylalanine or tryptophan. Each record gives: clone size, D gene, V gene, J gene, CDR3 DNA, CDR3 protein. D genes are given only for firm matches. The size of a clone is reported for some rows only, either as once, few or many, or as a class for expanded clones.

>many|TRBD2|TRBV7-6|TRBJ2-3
TGTGCCAGCAGCTTTGCGGGGGGGCTGGGAGATACGCAGTATTTT
CASSFAGGLGDTQYF
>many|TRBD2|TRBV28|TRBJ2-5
TGTGCCAGCAGTTTGGCGGGGGGAATACAAGAGACCCAGTACTTC
CASSLAGGIQETQYF
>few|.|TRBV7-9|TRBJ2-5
TGTACGATTACCGGGCAGGGGCTTTTTCAAGAGACCCAGTACTTC
CTITGQGLFQETQYF
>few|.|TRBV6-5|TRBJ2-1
TGTGCCAGTCAACTGGCGGGGCCAGCGCCTAGCGATGAGCAGTTCTTC
CASQLAGPAPSDEQFF
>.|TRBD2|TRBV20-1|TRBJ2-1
TGCAGTGCTAGAGATCTTCTTAGTATGGTAGCGGGAGGGCCTGGGTTCTTC
CSARDLLSMVAGGPGFF
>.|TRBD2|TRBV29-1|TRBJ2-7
TGCAGCGTTGAGGCTAGCGGGAGTTCTAAGTCCCCCTACGAGCAGTACTTC
CSVEASGSSKSPYEQYF
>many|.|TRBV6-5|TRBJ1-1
TGTGCCAGCAGTTTGGACAGTCTCTTGAACACTGAAGCTTTCTTT
CASSLDSLLNTEAFF
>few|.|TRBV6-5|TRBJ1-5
TGTGCCAGCACCCCCAGGGTTAGCGAGCCCCAGCATTTT
CASTPRVSEPQHF
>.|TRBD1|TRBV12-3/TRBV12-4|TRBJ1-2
TGTGCCAGCAGTTTAAGTCCGACGTTCGCAGGGGGCGGCTACACCTTC
CASSLSPTFAGGGYTF
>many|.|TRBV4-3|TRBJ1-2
TGCGCCAGCAGCCAAGCGGCAGGGTCCTCTTCTAACTATGGCTACACCTTC
CASSQAAGSSSNYGYTF
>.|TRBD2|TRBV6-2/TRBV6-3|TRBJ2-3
TGTGCCAGCAGTTACGGCGCCCCTAGCGGGAGAGACACAGATACGCAGTATTTT
CASSYGAPSGRDTDTQYF
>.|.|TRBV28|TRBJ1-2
TGTGCCGGCAGTTTCAGCCGATCGAATCGCTGCACCTTC
CAGSFSRSNRCTF
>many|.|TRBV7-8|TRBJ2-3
TGTGCCAGTCGGGACTCATCTACAGATACGCAGTATTTT
CASRDSSTDTQYF
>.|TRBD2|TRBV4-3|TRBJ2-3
TGCGCCAGCAGCCAAGAAAGTGTCCGGCTCGGGACTAGCGGGGTTACAGATACGCAGTATTTT
CASSQESVRLGTSGVTDTQYF
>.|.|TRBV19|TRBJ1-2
TGTGCCAGCCTAGGGGGGGCGCCTCCCCATGGCTACACCTTC
CASLGGAPPHGYTF
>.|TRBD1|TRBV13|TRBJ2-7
TGTGCCAGCAGCACAGACTCGGGACAGGGGGCTTACGAGCAGTACTTC
CASSTDSGQGAYEQYF
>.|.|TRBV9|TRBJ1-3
TGTGCCAGCAGCCCCTCGGAGGACAGTCTCCTCTCTGGAAACACCATATATTTT
CASSPSEDSLLSGNTIYF
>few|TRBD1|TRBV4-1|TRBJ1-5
TGCGCCAGCAGCCCCAAGACAGGGACCTGGACCTCAAATCAGCCCCAGCATTTT
CASSPKTGTWTSNQPQHF
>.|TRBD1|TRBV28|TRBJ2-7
TGTGCCAGCAGTTTACCCGGGGCAGGGGGCTCCGAGCAGTACTTC
CASSLPGAGGSEQYF
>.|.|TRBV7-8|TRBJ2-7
TGTGCCAGCAGCCCCCAGGGGTCAAATTCCTACGAGCAGTACTTC
CASSPQGSNSYEQYF
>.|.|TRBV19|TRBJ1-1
TGTGCCAGTAGCGGACAGCCTGAAGCTTTCTTT
CASSGQPEAFF
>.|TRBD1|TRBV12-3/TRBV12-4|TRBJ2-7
TGTGCCAGCAGTTCTCGGACAGGGTCTAACTACGAGCAGTACTTC
CASSSRTGSNYEQYF
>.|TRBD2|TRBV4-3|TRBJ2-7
TGCGCCAGCAGCCAAGATTTGGGACTAGGATACGAGCAGTACTTC
CASSQDLGLGYEQYF
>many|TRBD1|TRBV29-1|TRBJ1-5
TGCAGCGTTGGTCAGGGGGACCAGCCCCAGCATTTT
CSVGQGDQPQHF
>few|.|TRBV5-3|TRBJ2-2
TGTGCCAGAAGCTTGGAACGGGAGCAGGGCGGGGAGCTGTTTTTT
CARSLEREQGGELFF
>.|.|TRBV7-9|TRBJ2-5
TGTGCCAGCAGCTTCACCGGGCCCCGTTGGGAGACCCAGTACTTC
CASSFTGPRWETQYF
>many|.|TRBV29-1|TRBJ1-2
TGCAGCGCCGAAGGGGCCGTCGGAAAATATGGCTACACCTTC
CSAEGAVGKYGYTF
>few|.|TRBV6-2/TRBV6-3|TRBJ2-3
TGTGCCAGCAGTTACGACCGACAGGTTGAGGTATTCGGTGTCACAGATACGCAGTATTTT
CASSYDRQVEVFGVTDTQYF
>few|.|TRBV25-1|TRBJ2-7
TGTGCCAGCAGACTAGGCGACTACGAGCAGTACTTC
CASRLGDYEQYF
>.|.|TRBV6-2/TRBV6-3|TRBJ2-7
TGTGCCAGCAGTTACTCCGATGGAGGTTCCTACGAGCAGTACTTC
CASSYSDGGSYEQYF
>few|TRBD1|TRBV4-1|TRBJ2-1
TGCGCCAGCAGCCACTATGTGGGACAGGGTTTCGGCAATGAGCAGTTCTTC
CASSHYVGQGFGNEQFF
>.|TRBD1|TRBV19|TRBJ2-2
TGTGCCAGTAGTATTGCGGACAGGTCGGGCACCGAGGAGCTGTTTTTT
CASSIADRSGTEELFF
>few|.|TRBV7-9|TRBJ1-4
TGTGCCAGCAGCTTAGGTGGCTGGCCAGGTAATGAAAAACTGTTTTTT
CASSLGGWPGNEKLFF
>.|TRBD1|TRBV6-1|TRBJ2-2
TGTGCCAGCAGTGGTACAGGGGCCCACACCGGGGAGCTGTTTTTT
CASSGTGAHTGELFF
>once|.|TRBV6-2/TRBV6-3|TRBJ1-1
TGTGCCAGCAGCCTCCCCACTGAAGCTTTCTTT
CASSLPTEAFF
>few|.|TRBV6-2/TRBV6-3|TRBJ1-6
TGTGCCAGCAGTTACGTGGGGCGGGACTCACCCCTCCACTTT
CASSYVGRDSPLHF
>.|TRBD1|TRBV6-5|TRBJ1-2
TGTGCCAGCAGTACTGGACAGGGCATAGCTATCTATGGCTACACCTTC
CASSTGQGIAIYGYTF
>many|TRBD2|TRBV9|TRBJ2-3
TGTGCCAGCAGTACTAGCGGGGGCAGCACAGATACGCAGTATTTT
CASSTSGGSTDTQYF
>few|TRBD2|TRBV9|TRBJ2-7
TGTGCCAGCAGCCCCGAGGGGACTAGCGGGAGAACTGACGAGCAGTACTTC
CASSPEGTSGRTDEQYF
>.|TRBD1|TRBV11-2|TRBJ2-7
TGTGCCAGCAGCTTAGATCCGTCAGGGGGCAGGGGTTCGGACGAGCAGTACTTC
CASSLDPSGGRGSDEQYF
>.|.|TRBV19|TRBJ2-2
TGTGCCAGTAGTATAGTGGTACGGGGAGGGGAGCTGTTTTTT
CASSIVVRGGELFF
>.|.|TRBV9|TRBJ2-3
TGTGCCAGCACCCAGACCTCCACAGATACGCAGTATTTT
CASTQTSTDTQYF
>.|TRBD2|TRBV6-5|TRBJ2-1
TGTGCCAGCAGTTACTCGATCGCGGGGGAGGAGCAGTTCTTC
CASSYSIAGEEQFF
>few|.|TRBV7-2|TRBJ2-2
TGTGCCAGCCAGATACACTCCGCGAACCCCGGGGAGCTGTTTTTT
CASQIHSANPGELFF
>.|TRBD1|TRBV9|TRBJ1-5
TGTGCCGGCAGCGTAGAGGCAGGGGGGTTAGCCGAACCCCAGCATTTT
CAGSVEAGGLAEPQHF
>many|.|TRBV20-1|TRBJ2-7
TGCAGTGCTAGTCTCCAACTGACGCCCGAGCAGTACTTC
CSASLQLTPEQYF
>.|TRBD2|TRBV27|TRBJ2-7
TGTGCCAGCAGTCCGGGACTAGCGGGTATCTACGAGCAGTACTTC
CASSPGLAGIYEQYF
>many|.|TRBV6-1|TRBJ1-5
TGTGCCAGCAGTGGGATGCAGCCCCAGCATTTT
CASSGMQPQHF
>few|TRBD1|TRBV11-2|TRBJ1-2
TGTGCCAGCAGCCTCATGGACAGGAAGGTTCCTCTCATTGGCTACACCTTC
CASSLMDRKVPLIGYTF
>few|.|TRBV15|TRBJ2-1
TGTGCCACCAGCGTGGGACTCGAATACAATGAGCAGTTCTTC
CATSVGLEYNEQFF
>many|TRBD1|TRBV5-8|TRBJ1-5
TGTGCCAGCAGCTTGACCGGACAGGGACAAAGCAATCAGCCCCAGCATTTT
CASSLTGQGQSNQPQHF
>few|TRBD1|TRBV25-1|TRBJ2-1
TGTGCCAGCAGTCCCACAGGGGGCACCTCCTACAATGAGCAGTTCTTC
CASSPTGGTSYNEQFF
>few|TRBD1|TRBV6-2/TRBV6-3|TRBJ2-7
TGTGCCAGCAGCTACGATGGGACAGGGGGGAATTGGGAGCAGTACTTC
CASSYDGTGGNWEQYF
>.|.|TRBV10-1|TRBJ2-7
TGCGCCAGCAGCTCTACAGTTTACGCTGAGCAGTACTTC
CASSSTVYAEQYF